This T cell receptor beta chain was captured by sequencing in a study of blood T cell repertoires in COVID-19. In the original analysis: The assay estimated nucleated cells by amplifying reference gene primers. Here immunoSEQ multiplex PCR was the method, and the copy in TCRdb shows in-frame clones only, minus some. V, J and clone size reflect that table, while D and trimming were determined from the DNA. The table lists around 94,000 clones, more than 75% of them singletons. Per germline, CDR1 SGHNT and CDR2 YYREEE (reference sequence). The trim removed 3 bases at V and 4 bases at J, leaving 9 bases unmatched. This CDR3 has 16 residues.

The sequenced material came from peripheral blood. The sequence came from a human donor in a cohort sampled during active COVID-19. This chain uses TRBV5-4 with TRBJ2-4; TRBD1 matches at 8 bases. CDR3 protein: CASSSRQGSEKNIQYF. The CDR3 bases are TGTGCCAGCAGCTCCCGACAGGGGAGCGAAAAAAACATTCAGTACTTC.